Listed below are T cell receptor beta chains from one sample, sequenced in a study of blood T cell repertoires in COVID-19. The data were produced by immunoSEQ multiplex PCR, yet TCRdb's version contains in-frame clones alone and is incomplete. The sample has about 240,000 clones, approximately 83% seen once. The sample comprised PBMCs or T cells enriched from blood (not recorded which). These receptors originate from a woman aged 40 to 55 with acute COVID-19. Both conserved end residues are part of each CDR3. Each record gives: V gene, clone size, D gene, J gene, CDR3 length, CDR3 DNA, CDR3 protein. The D gene is left open where the match is weak. Expanded clones get a size class; other rows say once, few or many, or leave the size out.

V: TRBV5-1; size: -; D: -; J: TRBJ2-5; length: 15; DNA: TGCGCCAGCAGCTTAGAGAACCAACTTTCGGAGACCCAGTACTTC; CDR3: CASSLENQLSETQYF
V: TRBV7-9; size: -; D: TRBD2; J: TRBJ2-2; length: 16; DNA: TGTGCCAGCAGCCTCTTAGCGGGGCTCAACACCGGGGAGCTGTTTTTT; CDR3: CASSLLAGLNTGELFF
V: TRBV19; size: -; D: -; J: TRBJ1-2; length: 14; DNA: TGTGCCAGTAGTATGGACGTGGGGGCGGGCGGCTACACCTTC; CDR3: CASSMDVGAGGYTF
V: TRBV28; size: -; D: -; J: TRBJ1-2; length: 14; DNA: TGTGCCAGCAGTCAAGGTGGGGGGGCGCGTGGCTACACCTTC; CDR3: CASSQGGGARGYTF
V: TRBV11-3; size: -; D: TRBD2; J: TRBJ2-1; length: 16; DNA: TGTGCCAGCAGTTCCACAGGCGGGAGCACCTACAATGAGCAGTTCTTC; CDR3: CASSSTGGSTYNEQFF
V: TRBV28; size: once; D: TRBD1; J: TRBJ2-7; length: 14; DNA: TGTGCCAGCAGCCAGGGTGACAGGGCCTACGAGCAGTACTTC; CDR3: CASSQGDRAYEQYF
V: TRBV15; size: -; D: TRBD2; J: TRBJ2-5; length: 14; DNA: TGTGCCACCAGCAAAACTAGCGGGGGGGAGACCCAGTACTTC; CDR3: CATSKTSGGETQYF
V: TRBV7-9; size: -; D: -; J: TRBJ2-1; length: 13; DNA: TGTGCCAGCAGCTTAGACAGCTACAATGAGCAGTTCTTC; CDR3: CASSLDSYNEQFF
V: TRBV7-9; size: -; D: TRBD2; J: TRBJ2-3; length: 15; DNA: TGTGCCAGCAGCCGGACTAGCGGGGGAGCAGATACGCAGTATTTT; CDR3: CASSRTSGGADTQYF
V: TRBV7-9; size: -; D: -; J: TRBJ2-7; length: 14; DNA: TGTGCCAGCAGCTTAGGGGACACCTACTACGAGCAGTACTTC; CDR3: CASSLGDTYYEQYF
V: TRBV3-1/TRBV3-2; size: once; D: -; J: TRBJ1-1; length: 13; DNA: TGTGCCAGCAGCCAAGGCACAGGGAACGGGGCTTTCTTT; CDR3: CASSQGTGNGAFF
V: TRBV5-1; size: -; D: TRBD2; J: TRBJ2-1; length: 15; DNA: TGCGCCAGCAGCCCCGGACTAGCGGGCTCGAATGAGCAGTTCTTC; CDR3: CASSPGLAGSNEQFF
V: TRBV27; size: few; D: -; J: TRBJ2-7; length: 13; DNA: TGTGCCAGCAGTTTATGGGGGGGGCGGGAGCAGTACTTC; CDR3: CASSLWGGREQYF
V: TRBV15; size: -; D: TRBD1; J: TRBJ2-1; length: 14; DNA: TGTGCCACCAGCAGCGGGACAGGTTACAATGAGCAGTTCTTC; CDR3: CATSSGTGYNEQFF
V: TRBV15; size: -; D: -; J: TRBJ2-1; length: 16; DNA: TGTGCCACCAGCACAGACCACTCCTTCACCTACAATGAGCAGTTCTTC; CDR3: CATSTDHSFTYNEQFF
V: TRBV9; size: -; D: TRBD1; J: TRBJ1-2; length: 15; DNA: TGTGCCAGCAGCGCGACCGGGACAGGGAACTATGGCTACACCTTC; CDR3: CASSATGTGNYGYTF
V: TRBV3-1/TRBV3-2; size: -; D: -; J: TRBJ1-1; length: 13; DNA: TGTGCCAGCAGCCAAGGGTATCTAACCTTGGACATTTTT; CDR3: CASSQGYLTLDIF
V: TRBV24-1; size: -; D: TRBD1; J: TRBJ2-1; length: 15; DNA: TGTGCCACCAGTGATCCCGGACAGGGGAATGCTGAGCAGTTCTTC; CDR3: CATSDPGQGNAEQFF
V: TRBV10-1; size: -; D: TRBD2; J: TRBJ2-1; length: 15; DNA: TGCGCCAGCAGCGCGCTAGCGGGAGCCTACAATGAGCAGTTCTTC; CDR3: CASSALAGAYNEQFF
V: TRBV4-1; size: few; D: TRBD2; J: TRBJ2-1; length: 16; DNA: TGCGCCAGCAGCCATTCGTCTACTAGCGGGAACAATGAGCAGTTCTTC; CDR3: CASSHSSTSGNNEQFF
V: TRBV19; size: once; D: TRBD2; J: TRBJ2-1; length: 15; DNA: TGTGCCAGTACCGGGCTAGCGGGGTATGGGGGTGAGCAGTTCTTC; CDR3: CASTGLAGYGGEQFF
V: TRBV9; size: -; D: -; J: TRBJ2-2; length: 15; DNA: TGTGCCAGCAGCTCCTGGGACAAGAACACCGGGGAGCTGTTTTTT; CDR3: CASSSWDKNTGELFF
V: TRBV6-5; size: -; D: -; J: TRBJ2-2; length: 14; DNA: TGTGCCAGCAGCTCCCTGACTGAGACCGGGGAGCTGTTTTTT; CDR3: CASSSLTETGELFF
V: TRBV7-2; size: once; D: TRBD1; J: TRBJ1-2; length: 14; DNA: TGTGCCAGCAGCTTCGGGGACAGGGTCAGTGGCTACACCTTC; CDR3: CASSFGDRVSGYTF
V: TRBV6-5; size: -; D: -; J: TRBJ1-1; length: 11; DNA: TGTGCCAGCCTAGGTTATTTGGAAGCTTTCTTT; CDR3: CASLGYLEAFF
V: TRBV10-2; size: -; D: -; J: TRBJ1-1; length: 13; DNA: TGCGCCAGCAGTGTACCAGGGAACACTGAAGCTTTCTTT; CDR3: CASSVPGNTEAFF
V: TRBV11-3; size: -; D: TRBD1; J: TRBJ2-7; length: 14; DNA: TGTGCCAGCAGCTCTAGACAGGGATCCTACGAGCAGTACTTC; CDR3: CASSSRQGSYEQYF
V: TRBV18; size: -; D: TRBD1; J: TRBJ2-7; length: 15; DNA: TGTGCCAGCTCACCTAGGGACAGGGGTGCCTACGAGCAGTACTTC; CDR3: CASSPRDRGAYEQYF
V: TRBV7-2; size: -; D: -; J: TRBJ2-5; length: 12; DNA: TGTGCCAGCAGCCCCTCCCGAGTTCCCCAGTACTTC; CDR3: CASSPSRVPQYF
V: TRBV19; size: few; D: -; J: TRBJ1-6; length: 15; DNA: TGTGCCAGTAGTATAGACAGGGGATCGGGCTCACCCCTCCACTTT; CDR3: CASSIDRGSGSPLHF
V: TRBV4-1; size: once; D: TRBD2; J: TRBJ2-5; length: 19; DNA: TGCGCCAGCAGCCACCCGGGACTAGCGGGAGGGCCGGGTCGAGAGACCCAGTACTTC; CDR3: CASSHPGLAGGPGRETQYF
V: TRBV6-1; size: -; D: -; J: TRBJ1-1; length: 14; DNA: TGTGCCAGCAGTGAATTAGGGGGAGCCACTGAAGCTTTCTTT; CDR3: CASSELGGATEAFF
V: TRBV30; size: -; D: -; J: TRBJ2-1; length: 13; DNA: TGTGCCTGGAGTGTATTAGCGGTCAATGAGCAGTTCTTC; CDR3: CAWSVLAVNEQFF
V: TRBV5-1; size: -; D: -; J: TRBJ2-5; length: 14; DNA: TGCGCCAGCAGCTTACTCGGGACTCCCGAAACCCAGTACTTC; CDR3: CASSLLGTPETQYF
V: TRBV5-6; size: -; D: -; J: TRBJ2-1; length: 12; DNA: TGTGCCAGCAGCTCGGTCGGTAATGAGCAGTTCTTC; CDR3: CASSSVGNEQFF
V: TRBV14; size: -; D: -; J: TRBJ2-3; length: 15; DNA: TGTGCCAGCAGCCTAATGCAGGCGACCACAGATACGCAGTATTTT; CDR3: CASSLMQATTDTQYF
V: TRBV4-1; size: -; D: -; J: TRBJ2-3; length: 16; DNA: TGCGCCAGCAGCCAAGTAGCACGGCTCAGAGCAGATACGCAGTATTTT; CDR3: CASSQVARLRADTQYF
V: TRBV10-3; size: -; D: -; J: TRBJ1-2; length: 11; DNA: TGTGCCATCAGTAACAGTGGTGGCTACACCTTC; CDR3: CAISNSGGYTF
V: TRBV4-1; size: -; D: -; J: TRBJ1-2; length: 16; DNA: TGCGCCAGCAGCCAAGGGGGGGGGTTCCCTAACTATGGCTACACCTTC; CDR3: CASSQGGGFPNYGYTF
V: TRBV6-5; size: -; D: -; J: TRBJ1-3; length: 14; DNA: TGTGCCAGCAGTCAGGACAGCAGGTTATACACCATATATTTT; CDR3: CASSQDSRLYTIYF
V: TRBV7-8; size: -; D: TRBD2; J: TRBJ2-1; length: 16; DNA: TGTGCCAGCAGCTCCCTTACAGGGACTAGCAGCCATGAGCAGTTCTTC; CDR3: CASSSLTGTSSHEQFF
V: TRBV10-3; size: -; D: TRBD2; J: TRBJ2-3; length: 17; DNA: TGTGCCATCAGTGTTGAACTAGCGGCCCCAAGCACAGATACGCAGTATTTT; CDR3: CAISVELAAPSTDTQYF
V: TRBV7-9; size: -; D: -; J: TRBJ2-7; length: 12; DNA: TGTGCCAGCAGCAACAACCTCTACGAGCAGTACTTC; CDR3: CASSNNLYEQYF
V: TRBV7-8; size: -; D: TRBD1; J: TRBJ2-7; length: 15; DNA: TGTGCCAGCAGCTCTACCGGGACAGCAGACTACGAGCAGTACTTC; CDR3: CASSSTGTADYEQYF
V: TRBV13; size: -; D: TRBD1; J: TRBJ1-3; length: 15; DNA: TGTGCCAGCAGCGAGACAGGGGGCGCCGGAAACACCATATATTTT; CDR3: CASSETGGAGNTIYF
V: TRBV2; size: -; D: -; J: TRBJ1-1; length: 13; DNA: TGTGCCAGCAGTGCGGACACCTACACTGAAGCTTTCTTT; CDR3: CASSADTYTEAFF
V: TRBV15; size: -; D: TRBD1; J: TRBJ2-1; length: 16; DNA: TGTGCCACCAGCAAGGGGGCGCCGGCCTCCTACAATGAGCAGTTCTTC; CDR3: CATSKGAPASYNEQFF
V: TRBV6-5; size: -; D: -; J: TRBJ2-3; length: 15; DNA: TGTGCCAGCAGTACTGACAGGTCAAGCACAGATACGCAGTATTTT; CDR3: CASSTDRSSTDTQYF
V: TRBV4-1; size: -; D: TRBD1; J: TRBJ2-7; length: 15; DNA: TGCGCCAGCAGTCGGGCACAGGGGGAGTGGTACGAGCAGTACTTC; CDR3: CASSRAQGEWYEQYF
V: TRBV18; size: -; D: TRBD1; J: TRBJ2-7; length: 14; DNA: TGTGCCAGCTCACCGGAGGGACAGGGTGGTGAGCAGTACTTC; CDR3: CASSPEGQGGEQYF
V: TRBV25-1; size: -; D: TRBD1; J: TRBJ1-3; length: 16; DNA: TGTGCCAGCAGTGATCCAGGGGGTTTCTCTGGAAACACCATATATTTT; CDR3: CASSDPGGFSGNTIYF
V: TRBV2; size: -; D: TRBD1; J: TRBJ2-1; length: 14; DNA: TGTGCCAGCATCCGCCGGGACAGGGGGTATGAGCAGTTCTTC; CDR3: CASIRRDRGYEQFF
V: TRBV4-2; size: few; D: TRBD1; J: TRBJ1-2; length: 16; DNA: TGTGCCAGCAGCCCTAACCCCCTTCAGGGGGGCTATGGCTACACCTTC; CDR3: CASSPNPLQGGYGYTF
V: TRBV7-9; size: -; D: -; J: TRBJ2-3; length: 13; DNA: TGTGCCCTATTAGGGGATACAGGTGATACGCAGTATTTT; CDR3: CALLGDTGDTQYF
V: TRBV5-1; size: -; D: -; J: TRBJ1-1; length: 15; DNA: TGCGCCAGCAGCTTGGAACTCGGGGATAACACTGAAGCTTTCTTT; CDR3: CASSLELGDNTEAFF
V: TRBV7-9; size: -; D: TRBD1; J: TRBJ2-3; length: 13; DNA: TGTGCCAGACAGGGGGTTAGCACAGATACGCAGTATTTT; CDR3: CARQGVSTDTQYF